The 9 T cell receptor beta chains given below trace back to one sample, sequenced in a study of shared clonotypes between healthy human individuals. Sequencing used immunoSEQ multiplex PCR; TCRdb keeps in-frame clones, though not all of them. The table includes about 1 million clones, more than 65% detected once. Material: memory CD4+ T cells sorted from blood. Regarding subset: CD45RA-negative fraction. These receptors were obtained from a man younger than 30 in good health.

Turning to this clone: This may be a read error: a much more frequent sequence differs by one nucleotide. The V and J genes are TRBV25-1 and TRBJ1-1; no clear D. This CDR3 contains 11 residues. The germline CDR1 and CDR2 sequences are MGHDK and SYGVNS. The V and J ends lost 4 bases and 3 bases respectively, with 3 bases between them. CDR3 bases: TGTGCCAGCAGTGCGGACACTGAAGCTTTCTTT. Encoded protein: CASSADTEAFF.

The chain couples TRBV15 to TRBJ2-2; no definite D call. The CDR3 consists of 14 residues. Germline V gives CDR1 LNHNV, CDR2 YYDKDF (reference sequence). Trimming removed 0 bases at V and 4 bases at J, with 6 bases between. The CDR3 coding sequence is TGTGCCACCAGCAGAGATCTGGGCACCGGGGAGCTGTTTTTT. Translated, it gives CATSRDLGTGELFF.

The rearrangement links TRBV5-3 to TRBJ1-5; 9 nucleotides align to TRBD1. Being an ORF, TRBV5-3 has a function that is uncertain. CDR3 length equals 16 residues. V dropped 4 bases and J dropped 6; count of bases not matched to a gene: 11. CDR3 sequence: CARSRGGTGKSQPQHF. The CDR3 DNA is TGTGCCAGAAGCCGGGGCGGGACAGGGAAGAGTCAGCCCCAGCATTTT.

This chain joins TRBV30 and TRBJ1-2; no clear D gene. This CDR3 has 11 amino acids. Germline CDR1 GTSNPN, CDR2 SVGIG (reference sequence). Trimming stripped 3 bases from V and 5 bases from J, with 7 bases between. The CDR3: CAWSTWYGYTF. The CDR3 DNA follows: TGTGCCTGGAGCACCTGGTATGGCTACACCTTC.

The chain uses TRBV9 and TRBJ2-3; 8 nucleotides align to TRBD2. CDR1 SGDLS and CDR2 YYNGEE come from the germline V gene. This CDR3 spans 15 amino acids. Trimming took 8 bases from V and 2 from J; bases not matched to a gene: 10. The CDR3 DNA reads TGTGCCAGTAAGCCCAGCGGGGGTCTCACAGATACGCAGTATTTT. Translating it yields CASKPSGGLTDTQYF.

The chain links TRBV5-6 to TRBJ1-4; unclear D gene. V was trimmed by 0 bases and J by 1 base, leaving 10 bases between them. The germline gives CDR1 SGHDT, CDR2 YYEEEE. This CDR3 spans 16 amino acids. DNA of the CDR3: TGTGCCAGCAGCTTGGACCGGGGAATAACTAATGAAAAACTGTTTTTT. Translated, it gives CASSLDRGITNEKLFF.

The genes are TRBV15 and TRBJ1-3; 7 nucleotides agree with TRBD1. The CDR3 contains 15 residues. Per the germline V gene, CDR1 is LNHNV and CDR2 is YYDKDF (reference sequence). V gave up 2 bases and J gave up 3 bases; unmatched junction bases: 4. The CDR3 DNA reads TGTGCCACCAGCAGAAGGACAGGCGATGGAAACACCATATATTTT. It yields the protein CATSRRTGDGNTIYF.

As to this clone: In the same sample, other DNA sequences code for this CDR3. The CDR3 protein is CASSLGHGTDTQYF. CDR3 sequence (DNA): TGCGCCAGCAGCCTGGGACACGGCACAGATACGCAGTATTTT. V usage is TRBV5-1 and J usage is TRBJ2-3; maybe TRBD1 (6 bases). The CDR3 totals 14 residues. Germline CDR1 reads SGHRS; CDR2 reads YFSETQ. V gave up 4 bases and J gave up 1 base, with 10 bases separating them.

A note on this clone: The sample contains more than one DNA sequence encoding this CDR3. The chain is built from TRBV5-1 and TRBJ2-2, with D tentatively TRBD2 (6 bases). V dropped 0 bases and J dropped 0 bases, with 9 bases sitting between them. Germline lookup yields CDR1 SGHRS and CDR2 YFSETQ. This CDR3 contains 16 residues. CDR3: CASSLAPGANTGELFF. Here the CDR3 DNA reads TGCGCCAGCAGCTTGGCCCCGGGGGCGAACACCGGGGAGCTGTTTTTT.